This is a list of T cell receptor beta chains from one sample in a study of monozygotic twins with inflammatory bowel disease. Following a re-call of the 5' RACE reads, TCRdb has one entry per CDR3 protein and lacks DNA. This repertoire includes approximately 400,000 distinct CDR3 sequences. The sequenced material came from blood. The source of these receptors is a human donor with ulcerative colitis or Crohn's disease, or a healthy co-twin of an affected twin (not recorded which). CDR3s include the opening cysteine and the closing phenylalanine or tryptophan.

v_gene,j_gene,CDR3aa
TRBV7-9,TRBJ2-7,CAAGPRESLEQYF
TRBV6-2/TRBV6-3,TRBJ1-1,CASSYSSVGGKAFF
TRBV6-1,TRBJ2-2,CASIRSGQKIGELFF
TRBV5-6,TRBJ2-5,CASSSTGLGGETQYF
TRBV20-1,TRBJ2-1,CSAGTSGTGEQFF
TRBV12-3/TRBV12-4,TRBJ1-1,CASSLRPQGRNTEAFF
TRBV7-9,TRBJ1-2,CASSLQALDYTF
TRBV18,TRBJ1-4,CASSTSGRPNEKLFF
TRBV12-3/TRBV12-4,TRBJ1-2,CASSLAVLAGKDGYTF
TRBV7-2,TRBJ1-2,CASSLDSTGYTF
TRBV20-1,TRBJ2-7,CSASKLGTGVTYEQYF
TRBV12-3/TRBV12-4,TRBJ1-2,CASRPGQGARGYTF
TRBV3-1,TRBJ1-2,CASSQDPGTGVAGYTF
TRBV5-1,TRBJ2-7,CASCLSGGGFYEQYF
TRBV7-9,TRBJ1-4,CASSSYRGGEKLFF
TRBV5-1,TRBJ2-7,CASSPVGVGEEQYF
TRBV25-1,TRBJ2-1,CASSDGVGIHGQFF
TRBV3-1,TRBJ2-3,CASRESDTQYF
TRBV12-3/TRBV12-4,TRBJ1-2,CASSFQGFGHGYTF
TRBV19,TRBJ1-2,CASSMVGSDYGYTF
TRBV27,TRBJ2-2,CASSFTGRTGTGELFF
TRBV7-9,TRBJ1-2,CASSSSGQMRKGYTF
TRBV19,TRBJ2-3,CASRPTGTSGVEDTQYF
TRBV10-3,TRBJ1-5,CAITRDQQAPQHF
TRBV7-9,TRBJ2-5,CASSPGTSDQETQYF
TRBV20-1,TRBJ1-5,CSAPRENNQPQHF
TRBV15,TRBJ2-5,CATRLSLQETQYF
TRBV6-6,TRBJ2-3,CASSYPGLGDTQYF
TRBV5-6,TRBJ2-7,CASSLVGDRSYEQYF
TRBV5-1,TRBJ1-6,CASSPMDRAFNSPLHF
TRBV27,TRBJ2-7,CASSGQGGPGEQYF
TRBV7-9,TRBJ1-3,CASSLIAGHSGNTIYF
TRBV28,TRBJ1-2,CASSLQPEIYGYTF
TRBV10-3,TRBJ2-4,CAISPSDSENIQYF
TRBV5-1,TRBJ2-3,CASGSGGPTDTQYF